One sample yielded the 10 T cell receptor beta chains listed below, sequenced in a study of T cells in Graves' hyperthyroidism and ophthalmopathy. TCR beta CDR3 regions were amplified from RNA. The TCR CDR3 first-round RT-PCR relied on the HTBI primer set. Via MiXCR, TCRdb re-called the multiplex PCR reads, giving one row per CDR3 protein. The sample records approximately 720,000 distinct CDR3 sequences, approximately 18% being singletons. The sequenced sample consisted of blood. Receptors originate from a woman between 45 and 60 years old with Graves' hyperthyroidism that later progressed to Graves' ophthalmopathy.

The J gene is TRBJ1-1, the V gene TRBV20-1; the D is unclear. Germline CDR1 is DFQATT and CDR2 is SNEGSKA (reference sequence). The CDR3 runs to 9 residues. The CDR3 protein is CSPQREAFF. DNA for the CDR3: TGCAGCCCACAGCGTGAAGCTTTCTTT.

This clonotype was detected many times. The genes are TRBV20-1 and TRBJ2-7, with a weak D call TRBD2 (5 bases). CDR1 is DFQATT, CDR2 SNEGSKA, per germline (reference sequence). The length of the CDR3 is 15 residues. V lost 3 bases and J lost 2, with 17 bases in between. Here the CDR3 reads CSASRPRAEAYEQYF. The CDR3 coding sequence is TGCAGTGCTAGCCGCCCCAGAGCGGAAGCCTACGAGCAGTACTTC.

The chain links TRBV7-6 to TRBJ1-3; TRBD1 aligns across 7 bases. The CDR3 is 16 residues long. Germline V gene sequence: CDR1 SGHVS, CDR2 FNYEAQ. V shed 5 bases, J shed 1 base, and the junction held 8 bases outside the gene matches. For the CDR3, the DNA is TGTGCCAGCAGCAGAGGACAGGTTGATTCTGGAAACACCATATATTTT. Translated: CASSRGQVDSGNTIYF.

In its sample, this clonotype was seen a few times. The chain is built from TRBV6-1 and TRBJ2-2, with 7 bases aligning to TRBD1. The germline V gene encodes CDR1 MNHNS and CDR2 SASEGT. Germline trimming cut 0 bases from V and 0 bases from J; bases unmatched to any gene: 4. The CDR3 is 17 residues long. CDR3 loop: CASSEAGQFANTGELFF. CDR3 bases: TGTGCCAGCAGTGAAGCGGGACAGTTCGCGAACACCGGGGAGCTGTTTTTT.

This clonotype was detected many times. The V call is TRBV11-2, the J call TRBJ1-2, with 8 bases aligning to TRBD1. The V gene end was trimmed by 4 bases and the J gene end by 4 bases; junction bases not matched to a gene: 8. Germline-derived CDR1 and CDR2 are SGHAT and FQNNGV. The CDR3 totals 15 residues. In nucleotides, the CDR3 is TGTGCCAGCAGCTCGCAGGACAGGGCTGGCTATGGCTACACCTTC. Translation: CASSSQDRAGYGYTF.

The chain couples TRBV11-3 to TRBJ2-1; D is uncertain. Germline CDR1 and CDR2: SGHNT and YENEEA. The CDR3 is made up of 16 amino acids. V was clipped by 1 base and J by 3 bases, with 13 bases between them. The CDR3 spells CASSLVSGNRYNEQFF. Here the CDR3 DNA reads TGTGCCAGCAGCTTAGTCAGTGGGAACCGCTACAATGAGCAGTTCTTC.

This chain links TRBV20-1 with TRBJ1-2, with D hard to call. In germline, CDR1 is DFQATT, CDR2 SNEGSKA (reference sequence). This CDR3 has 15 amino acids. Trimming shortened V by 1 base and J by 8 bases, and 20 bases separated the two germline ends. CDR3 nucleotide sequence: TGCAGTGCTAGAGTCTTCGACAACCCGATCGAGGGCTACACCTTC. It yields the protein CSARVFDNPIEGYTF.

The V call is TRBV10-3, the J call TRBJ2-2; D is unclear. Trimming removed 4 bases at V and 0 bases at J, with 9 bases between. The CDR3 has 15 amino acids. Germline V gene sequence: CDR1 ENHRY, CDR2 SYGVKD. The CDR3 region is CAISGSGANTGELFF. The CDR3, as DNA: TGTGCCATCAGTGGGTCTGGGGCGAACACCGGGGAGCTGTTTTTT.

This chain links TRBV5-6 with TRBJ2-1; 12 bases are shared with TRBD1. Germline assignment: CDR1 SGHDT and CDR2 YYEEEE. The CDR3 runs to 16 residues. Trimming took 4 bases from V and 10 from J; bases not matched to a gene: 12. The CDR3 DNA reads TGTGCCAGCAGCCTTCCGGGACAGGGGGCGCCGGGGGAGCAGTTCTTC. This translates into CASSLPGQGAPGEQFF.

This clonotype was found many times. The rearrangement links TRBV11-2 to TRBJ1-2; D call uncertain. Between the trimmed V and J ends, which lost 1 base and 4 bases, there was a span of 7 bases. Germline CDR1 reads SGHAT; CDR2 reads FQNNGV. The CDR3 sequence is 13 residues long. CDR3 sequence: CASSLGQVYGYTF. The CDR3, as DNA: TGTGCCAGCAGCTTAGGGCAGGTCTATGGCTACACCTTC. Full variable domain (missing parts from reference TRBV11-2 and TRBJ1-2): EAGVAQSPRYKIIEKRQSVAFWCNPISGHATLYWYQQILGQGPKLLIQFQNNGVVDDSQLPKDRFSAERLKGVDSTLKIQPAKLEDSAVYLCASSLGQVYGYTFGSGTRLTVV.